What follows describes a single T cell receptor (beta chain). CDR1 is SGHRS, CDR2 YFSETQ, per germline. The CDR3 totals 19 residues. V was clipped by 1 base and J by 5 bases, with 27 bases between them. This sample was included in a study of cytomegalovirus exposure and HLA in healthy donors. Profiled with immunoSEQ multiplex PCR; TCRdb holds only in-frame clones, not every one. The sample has 250,000 to 400,000 clones; roughly 87% are singletons. Input material: PBMCs. The chain uses TRBV5-1 and TRBJ2-5, with D perhaps TRBD1 (6 bases). This clonotype originated in a man under 40 in good health and CMV-seronegative. The CDR3 loop is CASSLTGDIFSRSGETQYF. CDR3 DNA sequence: TGCGCCAGCAGCTTGACCGGGGACATTTTCAGTCGGTCGGGGGAGACCCAGTACTTC.